The rows below give T cell receptor beta chains drawn from one sample of a study of cytomegalovirus exposure and HLA in healthy donors. The protocol was immunoSEQ multiplex PCR, while the TCRdb copy is restricted to in-frame clones and leaves out a portion. The top ten hold 1.5% to 2% of the sample, which has 150,000 to 200,000 clones, about four fifths seen once. Sequencing used PBMCs. These receptors all come from a man aged 18 to 35 in good health and CMV-seronegative. Each CDR3 is given with its conserved first and last residue. Fields, in order: CDR3 length, V gene, CDR3 protein.

len: 15
v_gene: TRBV19
CDR3aa: CASIHAAGAYNEQFF

len: 15
v_gene: TRBV6-1
CDR3aa: CASSERVDNSYEQYF

len: 15
v_gene: TRBV19
CDR3aa: CASSMSSGRAIEQFF

len: 15
v_gene: TRBV6-6
CDR3aa: CASSYPGKRDTEAFF

len: 15
v_gene: TRBV4-2
CDR3aa: CASSQDPGEGEKLFF

len: 13
v_gene: TRBV6-1
CDR3aa: CASSEFGYNEQFF

len: 14
v_gene: TRBV2
CDR3aa: CASSGNGGPGEAFF

len: 15
v_gene: TRBV4-2
CDR3aa: CASSHGQGAGETQYF

len: 14
v_gene: TRBV5-1
CDR3aa: CASSFDRAQETQYF

len: 14
v_gene: TRBV2
CDR3aa: CASTLGSSGNTIYF

len: 15
v_gene: TRBV30
CDR3aa: CAWSAGLAGVYEQFF